The 6 T cell receptor beta chains below come from one sample, sequenced in a study of cytomegalovirus exposure and HLA in healthy donors. A multiplex PCR was run with 60 Vbeta primers and 13 Jbeta primers. The assay was immunoSEQ multiplex PCR, and TCRdb's table has in-frame clones only and misses some. The sample records 60,000 to 85,000 clones, around 81% being singletons. The sample comprised PBMCs. Source of these receptors: a man in his forties or fifties in good health and CMV-seronegative.

This rearrangement joins TRBV10-3 to TRBJ1-4, with 8 bases identical to TRBD1. V was pared by 10 bases and J by 0 bases, with 10 bases of the junction left unmatched. Germline V CDR1 and CDR2: ENHRY, SYGVKD. This CDR3 region has 16 residues. The CDR3 bases are TGTGCCACCTCCCCGACAGGGGCGACAACTAATGAAAAACTGTTTTTT. It codes for CATSPTGATTNEKLFF.

V is TRBV4-2 and J is TRBJ2-7, with TRBD2 as a possible D gene (6 bases). This CDR3 has 15 residues. Trimming removed 3 bases from V and 5 bases from J, with 17 bases in between. The germline V gene has CDR1 LGHNA and CDR2 YNFKEQ. The CDR3 DNA reads as TGTGCCAGCAGCCAGGGGGAGGCGGCCCCCCACGAGCAGTACTTC. Its translation: CASSQGEAAPHEQYF.

This chain links TRBV10-3 with TRBJ1-2, with D tentatively TRBD1 (6 bases). The CDR3 is made up of 14 amino acids. Germline assignment: CDR1 ENHRY and CDR2 SYGVKD. The V end was cut by 11 bases, the J end by 8 bases, with 24 bases between. CDR3 amino acids: CASRGSDYGRGYTF. The CDR3 DNA follows: TGTGCCTCCAGGGGCAGCGATTATGGTCGGGGCTACACCTTC.

This clone was picked up one time. The chain has TRBV2 and TRBJ1-2; D ambiguous. The CDR3 is made up of 13 amino acids. V gave up 4 bases and J gave up 2 bases, with 8 bases separating them. The germline V gene encodes CDR1 SNHLY and CDR2 FYNNEI. CDR3 nucleotides: TGTGCCAGCAGTGGATTTCAGAACTATGGCTACACCTTC. Translating gives CASSGFQNYGYTF.

The chain recombines TRBV7-9 with TRBJ2-1; D is undetermined. The CDR3 has 17 residues. Per the germline V gene, CDR1 is SEHNR and CDR2 is FQNEAQ (reference sequence). V lost 2 bases and J lost 0, with 14 bases in between. The CDR3 loop reads CASSLWVGRSSYNEQFF. In DNA form, the CDR3 reads TGTGCCAGCAGCTTATGGGTGGGTAGGAGCTCCTACAATGAGCAGTTCTTC.

The chain joins TRBV7-8 to TRBJ2-2; 9 bases fit TRBD2. The CDR3 contains 15 residues. Trimming at V came to 8 bases and at J to 4 bases, leaving 8 bases not matched to a gene. CDR1 and CDR2 (germline): SGHVS, FQNEAQ. The CDR3 region has the DNA TGTGCCAGCGTCCTGGGGACTAGCCGCACCGGGGAGCTGTTTTTT. This sequence encodes CASVLGTSRTGELFF.